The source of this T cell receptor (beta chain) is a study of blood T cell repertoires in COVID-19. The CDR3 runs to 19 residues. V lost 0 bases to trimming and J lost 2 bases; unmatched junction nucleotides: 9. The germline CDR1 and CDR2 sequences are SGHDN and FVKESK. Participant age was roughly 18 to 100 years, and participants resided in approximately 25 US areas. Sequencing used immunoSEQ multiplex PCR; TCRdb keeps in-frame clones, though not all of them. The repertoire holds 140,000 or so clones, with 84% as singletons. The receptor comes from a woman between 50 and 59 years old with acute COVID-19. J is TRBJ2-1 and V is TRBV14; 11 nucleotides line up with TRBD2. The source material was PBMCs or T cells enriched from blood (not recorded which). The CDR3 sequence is CASSQEVPLAGAAYNEQFF. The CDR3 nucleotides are TGTGCCAGCAGCCAAGAGGTCCCACTAGCGGGAGCTGCCTACAATGAGCAGTTCTTC.